This T cell receptor (beta chain) was recovered during a study of shared clonotypes between healthy human individuals. In the study overall: The people who gave samples were a couple of women and a few men aged 18 to 49.

The V gene lost 1 base and the J gene lost 6 bases, with 15 bases spanning the gap. Germline CDR1 and CDR2: GTSNPN and SVGIG (reference sequence). The CDR3 is 15 amino acids. It was across several immunoSEQ plates that each subset's genomic DNA was evenly split. Profiling relied on immunoSEQ multiplex PCR, and the TCRdb table lists in-frame clones only, not all of them. The data show approximately 500,000 clones, approximately 84% seen once. All donors were healthy HIV-negative adults lacking recent acute infections or vaccinations. This receptor was identified in a woman aged 40 to 50 in good health. Some clones in this sample may be carry-over from other donors' samples. Sample: PBMCs. The chain couples TRBV30 to TRBJ1-4; D ambiguous. The CDR3 spells CAWSGADALDEKLFF. Written as DNA, the CDR3 is TGTGCCTGGAGTGGTGCGGACGCTCTAGATGAAAAACTGTTTTTT.